The 11 T cell receptor beta chains in this list originate from one sample, sequenced in a study of blood T cell repertoires in COVID-19 (dated by TCRdb to the early 2020s). Libraries came from the immunoSEQ multiplex PCR assay. TCRdb obtained this table from immuneACCESS and retained in-frame rearrangements with V and J assigned. These tables miss some clones; where compared with another copy, unresolved V genes account for less than half of the shortfall, and the remainder is unexplained. The sample table shows some 150,000 clones, and about 88% are seen once. Jointly, the top ten make up around 6.5% of the sample. The sample comprised peripheral blood. The receptors were sampled from a woman aged 80 or over in a cohort sampled during active or convalescent COVID-19.

This clone was counted between two and nine times. The gene calls are TRBV2 and TRBJ1-1; no definite D call. V was pared by 2 bases and J by 0 bases, with 10 bases between. The V gene's germline CDR1 is SNHLY and CDR2 FYNNEI. This CDR3 has 15 residues. The CDR3 bases are TGTGCCAGCAGTGAAATCGCGGTTATGAACACTGAAGCTTTCTTT. Protein sequence: CASSEIAVMNTEAFF.

This rearrangement joins TRBV10-1 to TRBJ2-4; 9 positions match TRBD1. The CDR3 runs to 16 residues. Germline loops: CDR1 WNHNN, CDR2 SYGVQD (reference sequence). With V trimmed by 7 bases and J by 3 bases, 10 bases remained unmatched. CDR3 DNA sequence: TGCGCCAGCAAGAACGTGAGGACAGGGGTCAAAAACATTCAGTACTTC. This gives the protein CASKNVRTGVKNIQYF.

V is TRBV2 and J is TRBJ2-2, with D possibly being TRBD2 (6 bases). CDR3 length: 15 residues. V gave up 11 bases and J gave up 1 base, with 17 bases separating them. The germline V gene has CDR1 SNHLY and CDR2 FYNNEI. The CDR3 DNA reads TGTGCCGGCTCCCAGGGAGGCCTGAACACCGGGGAGCTGTTTTTT. Translating it yields CAGSQGGLNTGELFF. Based on the CDR3 plus reference TRBV2 and TRBJ2-2, the full variable domain is EPEVTQTPSHQVTQMGQEVILRCVPISNHLYFYWYRQILGQKVEFLVSFYNNEISEKSEIFDDQFSVERPDGSNFTLKIRSTKLEDSAMYFCAGSQGGLNTGELFFGEGSRLTVL.

The sample holds a few counts of this clone. V usage is TRBV19 and J usage is TRBJ1-2, with TRBD1 identical over 8 bases. Germline CDR1 LNHDA, CDR2 SQIVND (reference sequence). The CDR3 is made up of 16 amino acids. Trimming cost V 6 bases and J 1 base; bases outside gene matches: 10. The CDR3 protein is CASSPRDRSLNYGYTF. The CDR3 DNA sequence: TGTGCCAGTAGCCCCCGGGACAGGAGCCTTAACTATGGCTACACCTTC.

The chain recombines TRBV9 with TRBJ2-3, with 12 bases fitting TRBD2. The CDR3 totals 17 residues. V trimming: 0 bases; J trimming: 6 bases; junction bases outside the gene matches: 8. Germline assignment: CDR1 SGDLS and CDR2 YYNGEE. DNA for the CDR3: TGTGCCAGCAGCGTAGGAGGACTAGCGGGGTTTTCGGATACGCAGTATTTT. Translated: CASSVGGLAGFSDTQYF. The variable domain in full, completed from reference TRBV9 and TRBJ2-3, reads DSGVTQTPKHLITATGQRVTLRCSPRSGDLSVYWYQQSLDQGLQFLIQYYNGEERAKGNILERFSAQQFPDLHSELNLSSLELGDSALYFCASSVGGLAGFSDTQYFGPGTRLTVL.

The chain has TRBV27 and TRBJ1-1; possible D gene TRBD1, 5 bases. Deletions cut 2 bases from V and 0 bases from J, with 7 bases between. This CDR3 has 14 amino acids. CDR1 is MNHEY, CDR2 SMNVEV, per germline (reference sequence). The chain's CDR3 is CASSLTGVNTEAFF. For the CDR3, the DNA is TGTGCCAGCAGTTTAACGGGGGTGAACACTGAAGCTTTCTTT.

The chain carries TRBV3-1 (or the pseudogene TRBV3-2) and TRBJ1-2; no reliable D call. This CDR3 contains 11 residues. The V gene's germline CDR1 is LGHDT and CDR2 YNNKEL (reference sequence). Trimming pared 3 bases from V and 7 bases from J, leaving 6 bases between. The CDR3 reads CASSHLLGYTF. The CDR3 nucleotides read TGTGCCAGCAGCCACCTACTTGGCTACACCTTC.

The sample holds a few counts of this clone. V gene TRBV11-3 combines with J gene TRBJ2-5, with TRBD2 matching over 10 bases. Germline V lookup: CDR1 SGHNT, CDR2 YENEEA. The CDR3 contains 14 residues. The V and J ends lost 5 bases and 5 bases, in that order; junction bases with no gene match: 5. The CDR3 DNA reads as TGTGCCAGCAGCAGCGGGGGGGCCGGGGAGACCCAGTACTTC. Translated, it gives CASSSGGAGETQYF.

This rearrangement joins TRBV19 to TRBJ1-5; 9 bases match TRBD1. V was clipped by 4 bases and J by 1 base; unmatched bases: 17. The CDR3 contains 20 residues. Germline CDR1 reads LNHDA; CDR2 reads SQIVND (reference sequence). For the CDR3, the DNA is TGTGCCAGTAGTAGGTCTTTTATTACAGGGGGCTACAGGAGCAATCAGCCCCAGCATTTT. Translation gives CASSRSFITGGYRSNQPQHF.

This clone was detected only once. The rearrangement links TRBV21-1 to TRBJ2-4; TRBD1, the table's D call, was not compared with the DNA. TRBV21-1 is deemed a pseudogene. The CDR3 runs to 16 residues. The CDR3 region has the DNA TGTGCCAGCAGCAAACTCCGTACAGGGACCAAAAACATTCAGTACTTC. Translated: CASSKLRTGTKNIQYF.

The gene calls are TRBV18 and TRBJ2-3; 10 bases align to TRBD2. Germline V gives CDR1 KGHSH, CDR2 LQKENI. The length of the CDR3 is 15 residues. V shed 3 bases, J shed 6 bases, and the junction held 6 bases outside the gene matches. CDR3 protein: CASSPSLAGEDTQYF. CDR3 coding DNA: TGTGCCAGCTCACCTAGCCTAGCGGGAGAGGATACGCAGTATTTT.